This T cell receptor (beta chain) is drawn from a study of blood T cell repertoires in COVID-19. About the research overall: The samples span acute and convalescent COVID-19 from the United States, Italy and Spain. T cells, B-cell-depleted T cells, or PBMCs provided the cDNA or gDNA that served as material.

CDR3 length equals 14 residues. Germline lookup yields CDR1 GTSNPN and CDR2 SVGIG (reference sequence). With V trimmed by 3 bases and J by 3 bases, 7 bases remained unmatched. Methods used by the authors: For nucleated cells, counts were estimated from reference gene primer amplification. Generated by immunoSEQ multiplex PCR, the TCRdb table keeps only in-frame clones and is missing some. For V, J and clone size, that table is used; D and trimming come from the DNA. The sample holds more than 150,000 clones, more than 75% seen once. This chain connects TRBV30 to TRBJ1-2; 7 nucleotides line up with TRBD1. This TCR came from a woman in her seventies with COVID-19, enrolled during active disease. The sequenced sample consisted of peripheral blood. CDR3 loop: CAWRGPGGYYGYTF. The DNA of the CDR3 is TGTGCCTGGAGAGGCCCAGGGGGGTACTATGGCTACACCTTC.